These T cell receptor beta chains were read from a single sample in a study of OX40 agonist ivuxolimab in advanced cancers. Repertoires were generated with immunoSEQ multiplex PCR, while TCRdb's copy carries only in-frame clones and drops some. The table has 85,000 to 100,000 clones, roughly 94% seen once. Material: CD4+ or CD8+ T cells sorted from blood, obtained in a trial of the OX40 agonist ivuxolimab. The source is an adult with an advanced solid tumor such as melanoma, head and neck, liver or kidney cancer. The CDR3 runs from the conserved cysteine through the conserved F or W. A D gene is named only where the DNA matches it firmly. Not all rows give a size; the values are once, few, many and, for expanded clones, a class.

D gene,J gene,clone size,V gene,CDR3 protein,CDR3 DNA
.,TRBJ2-5,.,TRBV7-2,CASSLAVGWETQYF,TGTGCCAGCAGCTTAGCCGTAGGTTGGGAGACCCAGTACTTC
.,TRBJ2-5,.,TRBV19,CASSIIGETQYF,TGTGCCAGTAGTATAATCGGAGAGACCCAGTACTTC
.,TRBJ1-2,once,TRBV29-1,CSVETAARGYTF,TGCAGCGTTGAGACGGCCGCTCGGGGCTACACCTTC
.,TRBJ2-7,.,TRBV5-1,CASSLSAWGPYEQYF,TGCGCCAGCAGCTTGTCGGCGTGGGGCCCCTACGAGCAGTACTTC
TRBD2,TRBJ2-3,.,TRBV19,CASSIVAGASTDTQYF,TGTGCCAGTAGTATAGTAGCGGGAGCTAGCACAGATACGCAGTATTTT
.,TRBJ2-7,once,TRBV9,CASSPQRDGFPYEQYF,TGTGCCAGCAGCCCTCAGAGGGACGGATTCCCCTACGAGCAGTACTTC
.,TRBJ1-2,.,TRBV5-1,CASSSSVGSFYGYTF,TGCGCCAGCAGTTCCTCGGTGGGCTCCTTCTATGGCTACACCTTC
TRBD1,TRBJ1-2,.,TRBV6-6,CASIHRGEGKYGYTF,TGTGCCAGCATCCACAGGGGGGAGGGGAAATATGGCTACACCTTC
.,TRBJ2-2,.,TRBV7-2,CASSLRVTGELFF,TGTGCCAGCAGCCTCAGGGTTACCGGGGAGCTGTTTTTT
.,TRBJ2-3,.,TRBV21-1,CASSKELCRGSTDTQYF,TGTGCCAGCAGCAAAGAACTTTGCAGGGGTAGCACAGATACGCAGTATTTT
.,TRBJ1-2,.,TRBV15,CATSRESEQGGYGYTF,TGTGCCACCAGCAGAGAAAGTGAGCAGGGAGGATATGGCTACACCTTC
.,TRBJ2-2,.,TRBV15,CATSRDIWVSIVAGELFF,TGTGCCACCAGCAGAGATATCTGGGTTTCCATCGTCGCCGGGGAGCTGTTTTTT
.,TRBJ1-1,.,TRBV28,CASSLGGMGNTEAFF,TGTGCCAGCAGCCTAGGGGGTATGGGAAACACTGAAGCTTTCTTT
TRBD2,TRBJ2-1,.,TRBV4-3,CASSQEGGRTGEQFF,TGCGCCAGCAGCCAAGAGGGCGGGAGGACCGGTGAGCAGTTCTTC
TRBD1,TRBJ1-1,few,TRBV10-3,CAITAGTALTEAFF,TGTGCCATCACCGCCGGGACAGCGTTAACTGAAGCTTTCTTT
TRBD1,TRBJ2-7,.,TRBV18,CASSPSGTGNYEQYF,TGTGCCAGCTCACCATCCGGGACAGGGAACTACGAGCAGTACTTC
TRBD2,TRBJ2-3,.,TRBV9,CASSVLRVGGRDTQYF,TGTGCCAGCAGCGTCCTGAGGGTTGGCGGGAGGGATACGCAGTATTTT
.,TRBJ1-4,.,TRBV29-1,CSVEGRGREKLFF,TGCAGCGTTGAAGGTCGAGGGCGTGAAAAACTGTTTTTT
TRBD2,TRBJ2-7,.,TRBV6-5,CASSYSVGGGYEQYF,TGTGCCAGCAGTTACAGTGTAGGCGGGGGCTACGAGCAGTACTTC
.,TRBJ1-2,.,TRBV19,CASSIIQGNYGYTF,TGTGCCAGTAGTATAATCCAGGGGAACTATGGCTACACCTTC
.,TRBJ2-7,.,TRBV12-5,CASGPGRGHEQYF,TGTGCTAGTGGTCCCGGGCGGGGCCACGAGCAGTACTTC
.,TRBJ2-5,.,TRBV5-1,CASSPRQKIETQYF,TGCGCCAGCAGCCCCCGACAGAAGATAGAGACCCAGTACTTC
.,TRBJ1-5,.,TRBV28,CASSSRSGLQPQHF,TGTGCCAGCAGTTCCCGGTCAGGGCTTCAGCCCCAGCATTTT
.,TRBJ1-1,.,TRBV6-6,CASSVQVGANTEAFF,TGTGCCAGCAGCGTACAGGTTGGCGCTAACACTGAAGCTTTCTTT
.,TRBJ1-2,.,TRBV4-2,CASSQGRDYGYTF,TGTGCCAGCAGCCAAGGACGGGACTATGGCTACACCTTC
.,TRBJ1-1,.,TRBV4-3,CASTSFYQNTEAFF,TGCGCCAGCACCTCCTTTTACCAGAACACTGAAGCTTTCTTT
TRBD1,TRBJ2-2,.,TRBV9,CASSPTGVAGELFF,TGTGCCAGCAGTCCAACAGGGGTTGCCGGGGAGCTGTTTTTT
.,TRBJ2-4,.,TRBV18,CASSSAREAKNIQYF,TGTGCCAGCTCATCCGCCCGGGAGGCCAAAAACATTCAGTACTTC
.,TRBJ1-4,.,TRBV4-1,CASSPRHGTNEKLFF,TGCGCCAGCAGCCCGAGACACGGTACTAATGAAAAACTGTTTTTT
.,TRBJ1-5,.,TRBV19,CASSISSRGTRSQPQHF,TGTGCCAGTAGTATAAGCTCTCGGGGGACGAGGAGTCAGCCCCAGCATTTT